This entry lists 10 T cell receptor beta chains sequenced from one sample in a study of blood T cell repertoires in COVID-19. TCRdb's table, derived via immunoSEQ multiplex PCR, lists solely in-frame clones and lacks some. The sample shows about 280,000 clones, approximately 90% of them seen only once. The sample consisted of PBMCs or T cells enriched from blood (not recorded which). The origin of the receptors is a man aged 35 to 55 who had been exposed to COVID-19.

The genes are TRBV19 and TRBJ1-1; D is undetermined. The germline V gene encodes CDR1 LNHDA and CDR2 SQIVND (reference sequence). CDR3 length: 14 amino acids. V was trimmed by 0 bases and J by 3 bases, leaving 8 bases between them. CDR3 amino acids: CASSIDVYYTEAFF. CDR3 sequence (DNA): TGTGCCAGTAGTATAGATGTTTATTACACTGAAGCTTTCTTT.

This sequence joins TRBV7-9 and TRBJ2-1; perhaps TRBD2 as D (6 bases). CDR1 and CDR2 (germline): SEHNR, FQNEAQ (reference sequence). This CDR3 is built from 18 residues. V was cut by 4 bases and J by 9 bases, with 28 bases left in between. The CDR3 nucleotides read TGTGCCAGCAGCTCCACGTCGGGACTTAGGTCGGTTCGAGGTGAGCAGTTCTTC. It yields the protein CASSSTSGLRSVRGEQFF. Supplemented by reference TRBV7-9 and TRBJ2-1, the full variable domain reads DTGVSQNPRHKITKRGQNVTFRCDPISEHNRLYWYRQTLGQGPEFLTYFQNEAQLEKSRLLSDRFSAERPKGSFSTLEIQRTEQGDSAMYLCASSSTSGLRSVRGEQFFGPGTRLTVL.

The chain links TRBV6-2 or TRBV6-3 to TRBJ2-7, with D possibly TRBD2 on 5 matching bases. Germline loops: CDR1 MNHEY, CDR2 SVGEGT. Trimming stripped 3 bases from V and 4 bases from J, with 16 bases between. This CDR3 region has 15 residues. As DNA, the CDR3 is TGTGCCAGCAGTTATACACCCCAGCGGATTTACGAGCAGTACTTC. Its translation is CASSYTPQRIYEQYF.

This clone was recorded a few times. The chain has TRBV7-9 and TRBJ2-2; 13 bases align to TRBD2. This CDR3 is 15 amino acids long. V shed 5 bases, J shed 6 bases, and the junction held 3 bases outside the gene matches. Germline CDR1 and CDR2: SEHNR and FQNEAQ (reference sequence). Here the CDR3 reads CASSLTSGRAGELFF. The CDR3 nucleotides read TGTGCCAGCAGCCTAACTAGCGGGAGGGCCGGGGAGCTGTTTTTT.

V usage is TRBV5-4 and J usage is TRBJ2-5; 12 bases fit TRBD2. V was pared by 0 bases and J by 5 bases, with 11 bases of the junction left unmatched. Germline lookup yields CDR1 SGHNT and CDR2 YYREEE (reference sequence). The CDR3 is made up of 18 amino acids. The CDR3, as DNA: TGTGCCAGCAGCTTGGCGGTGGCTAGCGGGAGGGCCGGGGAGACCCAGTACTTC. As protein: CASSLAVASGRAGETQYF.

Only one count was recorded for this clone. The chain joins TRBV5-1 to TRBJ2-5, with D perhaps TRBD2 (5 bases). This CDR3 has 14 amino acids. V dropped 2 bases and J dropped 2 bases, with 10 bases sitting between them. Germline V gene sequence: CDR1 SGHRS, CDR2 YFSETQ. In DNA, the CDR3 is TGCGCCAGCAGCTTCGGACTCACTCAAGAGACCCAGTACTTC. This sequence encodes CASSFGLTQETQYF.

This clone came up a few times. The genes are TRBV27 and TRBJ1-3; D is perhaps TRBD1 (6 bases). V lost 10 bases to trimming and J lost 4 bases, with 11 bases between them. This CDR3 has 12 amino acids. From germline, CDR1 is MNHEY and CDR2 SMNVEV (reference sequence). Here the CDR3 DNA reads TGTGCCACCCAAGACAGGGGAAACACCATATATTTT. Its protein product is CATQDRGNTIYF.

The sample holds one count of this clone. This chain joins TRBV27 and TRBJ1-4; D possibly corresponds to TRBD1 (5 bases). V shed 3 bases and J shed 8 bases, with 13 bases lying between them. The CDR3 is 14 amino acids. Germline V lookup: CDR1 MNHEY, CDR2 SMNVEV (reference sequence). DNA of the CDR3: TGTGCCAGCAGTTTGCGTCAGGGTGGGGAAAAACTGTTTTTT. Residues: CASSLRQGGEKLFF.

The chain recombines TRBV6-2 or TRBV6-3 with TRBJ1-5; 7 bases match TRBD1. V lost 4 bases and J lost 5; bases outside the gene matches: 11. Germline lookup yields CDR1 MNHEY and CDR2 SVGEGT. CDR3 size: 16 residues. CDR3 region: CASSSRVKGTDQPQHF. The CDR3, as DNA: TGTGCCAGCAGTTCCAGGGTCAAGGGGACAGATCAGCCCCAGCATTTT.

This clone was picked up one time. V is TRBV6-6 and J is TRBJ2-6, with 7 positions matching TRBD1. V shed 5 bases, J shed 0 bases, and the junction held 7 bases outside the gene matches. This CDR3 comprises 17 residues. In germline, CDR1 is MNHNY, CDR2 SVGAGI (reference sequence). The CDR3: CASSPGGIPSGANVLTF. The CDR3 DNA is TGTGCCAGCAGTCCAGGGGGTATTCCCTCTGGGGCCAACGTCCTGACTTTC.